One and the same sample provided the 12 T cell receptor beta chains below, sequenced in a study of molecular identifiers for immune sequencing clone quantification. TCRdb used MiXCR to reprocess the PCR reads, holding one entry per CDR3 protein. Among approximately 590,000 distinct CDR3 sequences listed, 25% were seen once. The specimen was naive CD8+ T cells from blood, with Jurkat cell RNA spiked in. Subset reported: FACS-sorted CD8+CD4-CCR7+CD45RA+ naive T cells. These receptors were collected from a human donor in good health. Some libraries in this study had Jurkat cell RNA spiked in.

J is TRBJ1-2 and V is TRBV5-6, with 9 bases that match TRBD1. This CDR3 spans 13 amino acids. Looked up from germline, CDR1 is SGHDT and CDR2 is YYEEEE. Losses at the gene ends were 7 bases for V and 12 bases for J; bases not matched to a gene: 13. The CDR3 sequence is CASQQGAILSDTF. CDR3 in DNA: TGTGCCAGCCAACAGGGGGCAATCCTTTCGGACACCTTC.

The table lists this clonotype with many counts. The chain has TRBV20-1 and TRBJ2-3; no clear D gene. The germline V and J ends were trimmed by 3 bases and 2 bases, with 18 bases remaining between them. The length of the CDR3 is 16 residues. Germline CDR1 and CDR2: DFQATT and SNEGSKA (reference sequence). CDR3 loop: CSASSGSDSYTDTQYF. The CDR3 DNA reads TGCAGTGCTAGCAGTGGCAGTGACTCGTACACAGATACGCAGTATTTT.

This sequence joins TRBV30 and TRBJ2-7, with 7 bases identical to TRBD2. CDR1 and CDR2 from the germline V gene are GTSNPN and SVGIG (reference sequence). There are 13 residues in the CDR3. The V and J ends lost 3 bases and 7 bases, in that order; junction bases with no gene match: 9. The CDR3 protein is CAWSLGGVEEQYF. The CDR3 region has the DNA TGTGCCTGGAGCCTGGGGGGGGTGGAAGAGCAGTACTTC.

The chain joins TRBV20-1 to TRBJ2-7; the D gene is possibly TRBD1 (6 bases). This CDR3 has 13 amino acids. Trimming stripped 5 bases from V and 3 bases from J, with 14 bases between. Germline CDR1 is DFQATT and CDR2 is SNEGSKA (reference sequence). In nucleotides, the CDR3 is TGCAGTGCTGGCCGGGACACAATCTACGAGCAGTACTTC. It translates to CSAGRDTIYEQYF.

This chain links TRBV27 with TRBJ2-5, with 9 bases identical to TRBD2. V lost 5 bases to trimming and J lost 5 bases; unmatched junction nucleotides: 6. Per germline, CDR1 MNHEY and CDR2 SMNVEV (reference sequence). There are 14 residues in the CDR3. CDR3 DNA: TGTGCCAGCAGTCCGGGACTAGCCTGGGAGACCCAGTACTTC. The encoded protein is CASSPGLAWETQYF.

J is TRBJ2-1 and V is TRBV27, with no clear D. The CDR3 runs 13 residues. Germline V gives CDR1 MNHEY, CDR2 SMNVEV (reference sequence). The V end was cut by 5 bases, the J end by 16 bases, with 21 bases between. Written as DNA, the CDR3 is TGTGCCAGCAGTCTTGCATCGGGCCCGCGTTTTTTCTTC. This gives the protein CASSLASGPRFFF.

This rearrangement joins TRBV5-6 to TRBJ1-2; 7 bases agree with TRBD1. Per the germline V gene, CDR1 is SGHDT and CDR2 is YYEEEE. J gave up 2 bases and V 2 bases, and 6 bases lay outside the gene matches. This CDR3 contains 15 residues. CDR3 bases: TGTGCCAGCAGCTTTGCTACAGGGGCCAACTATGGCTACACCTTC. Protein product: CASSFATGANYGYTF.

This clonotype appeared many times. The DNA for the CDR3 is TGTGCCAGCAGCGGCCGGGACCAGACAGATACGCAGTATTTT. Translation: CASSGRDQTDTQYF. V usage is TRBV21-1 and J usage is TRBJ2-3; the DNA was not used to check the table's D call, TRBD2. TRBV21-1 is a pseudogene locus. This CDR3 spans 14 amino acids.

The chain carries TRBV20-1 and TRBJ1-2; D remains unclear. The CDR3 spans 14 residues. Germline V gene data show CDR1 as DFQATT and CDR2 as SNEGSKA (reference sequence). The germline V and J ends were trimmed by 1 base and 0 bases, with 9 bases remaining between them. For the CDR3, the DNA is TGCAGTGCTAGAGTTCACGATTCTAACTATGGCTACACCTTC. Translation: CSARVHDSNYGYTF.

The chain employs TRBV27 and TRBJ2-3, with D possibly being TRBD2 (5 bases). V was trimmed by 6 bases and J by 6 bases, leaving 19 bases between them. CDR3 length equals 15 residues. Germline V gene lookup returns CDR1 MNHEY and CDR2 SMNVEV (reference sequence). The CDR3 reads CASRPQLEVYDTQYF. Written as DNA, the CDR3 is TGTGCCAGCAGGCCCCAACTAGAAGTCTATGATACGCAGTATTTT.

This clonotype has a handful of counts. In DNA, the CDR3 is TGTGCCAGCAGCTTTAAATACAGGGAAGGGGTCGGTGAAGCTTTCTTT. This codes for CASSFKYREGVGEAFF. The chain couples TRBV21-1 to TRBJ1-1; TRBD1 is taken as the D call from the table, unchecked against the DNA. TRBV21-1 is designated a pseudogene. This CDR3 is 16 amino acids long.

The sample holds one count of this clonotype. An end of the junction does not agree with germline; a read error may underlie this. The genes are TRBV4-1 and TRBJ1-5; the D gene is possibly TRBD1 (6 bases). Per germline, CDR1 MGHRA and CDR2 YSYEKL. CDR3 length equals 15 residues. For the CDR3, the DNA is TGCGCCAGCAGCCAAGTCGGGGGCGGCAATCCGCCCCAGCATTTT. Residues: CASSQVGGGNPPQHF.